These 29 T cell receptor beta chains share one sample of origin, sequenced in a study of blood T cell repertoires in COVID-19. Libraries were prepared by immunoSEQ multiplex PCR; TCRdb keeps only in-frame clonotypes and omits some of them. The sample lists 60,000 to 65,000 clones, 72% occurring once. Source material: peripheral blood. Receptors were obtained from a woman aged 70-85 years with COVID-19, enrolled during active disease.

The V call is TRBV18, the J call TRBJ1-1; 9 nucleotides agree with TRBD1. CDR3 size: 14 residues. Germline loops: CDR1 KGHSH, CDR2 LQKENI. Trimming cost V 6 bases and J 6 bases; bases outside gene matches: 8. CDR3 sequence: CASSPRDRASEAFF. The CDR3 DNA reads TGTGCCAGCTCGCCCCGGGACAGGGCGTCTGAAGCTTTCTTT.

This sequence joins TRBV11-2 and TRBJ2-3, with 9 bases fitting TRBD2. This CDR3 spans 16 amino acids. J lost 6 bases, V lost 1 base, and 8 bases had no gene match. Germline V CDR1 and CDR2: SGHAT, FQNNGV. CDR3 amino acids: CASSLGLAGSSDTQYF. The CDR3 DNA sequence: TGTGCCAGCAGCTTAGGGCTAGCGGGGTCGTCGGATACGCAGTATTTT.

The rearrangement joins TRBV19 to TRBJ1-2; D call uncertain. CDR1 is LNHDA, CDR2 SQIVND, per germline (reference sequence). The CDR3 has 12 amino acids. Trimming pared 6 bases from V and 3 bases from J, leaving 8 bases between. CDR3 sequence: CASSPRHYGYTF. The CDR3 nucleotides read TGTGCCAGTAGCCCTCGTCACTATGGCTACACCTTC.

In its sample, this clone was seen a few times. The chain is built from TRBV6-2 or TRBV6-3 and TRBJ1-6, with D unresolved. The V end lost 6 bases, the J end lost 0 bases, and 15 bases lay between the germline ends. The CDR3 is 17 amino acids. Germline lookup yields CDR1 MNHEY and CDR2 SVGEGT. DNA for the CDR3: TGTGCCAGCAGCCCTACCCCACCGAGCTCCTATAATTCACCCCTCCACTTT. Encoded protein: CASSPTPPSSYNSPLHF.

This clone was seen more than once but under ten times. Written as DNA, the CDR3 is TGTGCCAGCAGCCGGGGACAGGGGGGTGGTCAGCCCCAGCATTTT. The encoded protein is CASSRGQGGGQPQHF. The rearrangement links TRBV3-1 (or the pseudogene TRBV3-2) to TRBJ1-5; TRBD1 matches at 11 bases. The CDR3 is 15 residues long. Germline CDR1 LGHDT, CDR2 YNNKEL (reference sequence). Unmatched junction bases numbered 5, after V lost 4 bases and J lost 6 bases.

The rearrangement joins TRBV19 to TRBJ1-2; D might be TRBD1 (5 bases). Germline V gives CDR1 LNHDA, CDR2 SQIVND (reference sequence). V lost 7 bases and J lost 4, with 19 bases in between. The CDR3 length is 15 residues. This CDR3 reads CASNPRYDRLYGYTF. CDR3 DNA: TGTGCCAGTAACCCCCGTTATGACAGACTCTATGGCTACACCTTC.

The rearrangement joins TRBV5-1 to TRBJ2-1; a weak D match, TRBD2 (6 bases). Germline assignment: CDR1 SGHRS and CDR2 YFSETQ. Trimming took off 0 bases at V and 1 base at J, with 11 bases between the two ends. This CDR3 comprises 16 residues. CDR3 DNA: TGCGCCAGCAGCTTGGTCGGTAGCGGTTCCTACAATGAGCAGTTCTTC. Translating it yields CASSLVGSGSYNEQFF.

The chain is built from TRBV4-3 and TRBJ2-1; D possibly corresponds to TRBD2 (5 bases). Germline CDR1 reads LGHNA; CDR2 reads YSLEER. Trimming removed 0 bases at V and 9 bases at J, with 15 bases between. The CDR3 sequence is 15 residues long. The CDR3 region is CASSQENPGIGEQFF. The CDR3 DNA follows: TGCGCCAGCAGCCAAGAAAATCCGGGGATCGGTGAGCAGTTCTTC.

V gene TRBV18 combines with J gene TRBJ1-2, with D unclear. The CDR3 consists of 14 residues. The V and J ends lost 2 bases and 0 bases respectively, with 7 bases between them. Germline values: CDR1 KGHSH, CDR2 LQKENI. The CDR3 sequence: CASSPLDSNYGYTF. The CDR3 DNA sequence: TGTGCCAGCTCACCATTGGACTCTAACTATGGCTACACCTTC.

This sequence joins TRBV28 and TRBJ1-5, with TRBD1 as a possible D gene (5 bases). Germline V gene data show CDR1 as MDHEN and CDR2 as SYDVKM. V was shortened by 6 bases and J by 6 bases, with 12 bases between the two germline ends. The CDR3 loop spans 13 amino acids. The CDR3 spells CASSGGGTQPQHF. CDR3 bases: TGTGCCAGCAGCGGGGGGGGAACTCAGCCCCAGCATTTT.

The V and J genes are TRBV3-1 (or the pseudogene TRBV3-2) and TRBJ2-1; D unresolved. This CDR3 spans 13 amino acids. Trimming removed 0 bases at V and 9 bases at J, with 9 bases between. Germline CDR1 and CDR2: LGHDT and YNNKEL (reference sequence). The CDR3 here is CASSQERLGEQFF. DNA of the CDR3: TGTGCCAGCAGCCAAGAGCGACTGGGTGAGCAGTTCTTC.

This CDR3 is CASSLQGVLTDTQYF. CDR3 in DNA: TGTGCCAGCAGTTTACAGGGGGTCCTCACAGATACGCAGTATTTT. The V gene is TRBV27, the J gene TRBJ2-3; TRBD1 matches at 7 bases. This CDR3 has 15 amino acids. V was clipped by 2 bases and J by 2 bases; unmatched bases: 4. Germline V CDR1 and CDR2: MNHEY, SMNVEV (reference sequence).

This chain links TRBV14 with TRBJ2-3; D is ambiguous. Trimming left V 4 bases short and J 2 bases short, with 19 bases between. CDR3 size: 17 residues. Germline loops: CDR1 SGHDN, CDR2 FVKESK. CDR3 in DNA: TGTGCCAGCAGCCCCGAGGTCCGGTCCTTACCCACAGATACGCAGTATTTT. This codes for CASSPEVRSLPTDTQYF.

This clone was detected once. The chain has TRBV2 and TRBJ2-3; 7 bases fit TRBD1. This CDR3 has 14 residues. The V gene end was trimmed by 11 bases and the J gene end by 0 bases; junction bases not matched to a gene: 8. Germline-derived CDR1 and CDR2 are SNHLY and FYNNEI. The CDR3 DNA reads as TGTGCCGCAGGGGGACGGGCCAGCACAGATACGCAGTATTTT. Translated: CAAGGRASTDTQYF. The full variable domain, rest sourced from reference TRBV2 and TRBJ2-3, is EPEVTQTPSHQVTQMGQEVILRCVPISNHLYFYWYRQILGQKVEFLVSFYNNEISEKSEIFDDQFSVERPDGSNFTLKIRSTKLEDSAMYFCAAGGRASTDTQYFGPGTRLTVL.

The chain joins TRBV18 to TRBJ1-3; no clear D. Germline CDR1 reads KGHSH; CDR2 reads LQKENI. Trimming removed 3 bases from V and 1 base from J, with 13 bases in between. CDR3 size: 16 residues. CDR3 nucleotide sequence: TGTGCCAGCTCACCGGAGGTCAGGACTTCTGGAAACACCATATATTTT. It yields the protein CASSPEVRTSGNTIYF.

The chain links TRBV29-1 to TRBJ1-1; tentatively, D is TRBD1 (5 bases). Looked up from germline, CDR1 is SQVTM and CDR2 is ANQGSEA. This CDR3 has 15 amino acids. Trimming shortened V by 0 bases and J by 4 bases, and 15 bases separated the two germline ends. The CDR3: CSVEESGGRGTEAFF. CDR3 DNA sequence: TGCAGCGTTGAAGAGTCGGGAGGGAGGGGCACTGAAGCTTTCTTT.

V and J are TRBV7-2 and TRBJ1-3; D gene uncertain. The CDR3 extends over 12 amino acids. V lost 5 bases and J lost 11, with 13 bases in between. CDR1 and CDR2 from the germline V gene are SGHTA and FQGNSA. The CDR3, as DNA: TGTGCCAGCAGCGCCCCCCCGGGTTCCATATATTTT. Translating gives CASSAPPGSIYF.

The rearrangement uses TRBV2 and TRBJ1-2, with TRBD1 identical over 11 bases. V lost 0 bases and J lost 8; bases outside the gene matches: 8. Germline CDR1 reads SNHLY; CDR2 reads FYNNEI. The CDR3 totals 16 residues. CDR3 sequence: CASSEALRDRGNGYTF. The CDR3 coding sequence is TGTGCCAGCAGTGAAGCGCTTCGGGACAGGGGGAACGGCTACACCTTC.

This rearrangement joins TRBV29-1 to TRBJ2-7; D may be TRBD2 (7 bases). V lost 6 bases and J 1 base, leaving 22 bases between the germline ends. Germline-derived CDR1 and CDR2 are SQVTM and ANQGSEA. The CDR3 runs 16 residues. The DNA for the CDR3 is TGCAGCGTACGCCCTGGGGGGCCGCGGGAGTCCTACGAGCAGTACTTC. Its translation: CSVRPGGPRESYEQYF.

This chain links TRBV19 with TRBJ2-7; tentative D call: TRBD1 (6 bases). The CDR3 length is 14 residues. Germline V gene sequence: CDR1 LNHDA, CDR2 SQIVND (reference sequence). V lost 3 bases and J 2 bases, leaving 11 bases between the germline ends. CDR3 region: CASSIGTGPYEQYF. The DNA for the CDR3 is TGTGCCAGTAGTATCGGAACAGGGCCCTACGAGCAGTACTTC.

This clone has more than one count but fewer than ten. The rearrangement joins TRBV12-3 or TRBV12-4 to TRBJ2-5; 7 nucleotides align to TRBD1. With 4 bases clipped from V and 12 bases from J, the junction kept 11 bases outside the gene matches. The CDR3 runs 13 residues. CDR3 residues: CASSSRGRSSEYF. The CDR3 bases are TGTGCCAGCAGTTCGAGGGGGCGTTCGAGCGAGTACTTC.

The chain links TRBV5-6 to TRBJ1-1; TRBD1 might be the D (6 bases). The CDR3 is 15 amino acids. Trimming pared 4 bases from V and 4 bases from J, leaving 17 bases between. Germline assignment: CDR1 SGHDT and CDR2 YYEEEE. The CDR3 coding sequence is TGTGCCAGCAGCCTTCGGGACCCCAGGGGCACTGAAGCTTTCTTT. This gives the protein CASSLRDPRGTEAFF.

V gene TRBV5-4 combines with J gene TRBJ2-1; 7 bases map to TRBD2. Germline CDR1 reads SGHNT; CDR2 reads YYREEE (reference sequence). The V gene end was trimmed by 1 base and the J gene end by 3 bases; junction bases not matched to a gene: 4. This CDR3 is 15 amino acids long. The CDR3 loop is CASSLSSGNYNEQFF. Here the CDR3 DNA reads TGTGCCAGCAGCTTGTCTAGCGGAAACTACAATGAGCAGTTCTTC.

This chain links TRBV14 with TRBJ2-3; the D gene is possibly TRBD2 (6 bases). V shed 4 bases and J shed 2 bases, with 16 bases lying between them. This CDR3 has 16 amino acids. CDR1 and CDR2 (germline): SGHDN, FVKESK. CDR3 DNA sequence: TGTGCCAGCAGCCCTAGCCTTGGGGGGATCACAGATACGCAGTATTTT. Translating gives CASSPSLGGITDTQYF.

This clone was detected only a few times. This rearrangement joins TRBV15 to TRBJ1-2; no clear D gene. The CDR3 consists of 15 residues. In germline, CDR1 is LNHNV, CDR2 YYDKDF (reference sequence). With 0 bases removed from V and 4 bases from J, the gap between germline ends came to 12 bases. This chain's CDR3 is CATSREYGVRYGYTF. The CDR3 DNA reads as TGTGCCACCAGCAGAGAATACGGTGTACGCTATGGCTACACCTTC.

The V gene is TRBV5-1, the J gene TRBJ1-1; 9 positions agree with TRBD1. Germline loops: CDR1 SGHRS, CDR2 YFSETQ. The V gene end was trimmed by 2 bases and the J gene end by 5 bases; junction bases not matched to a gene: 4. The CDR3 runs to 14 residues. CDR3 protein: CASSFGTGWTEAFF. For the CDR3, the DNA is TGCGCCAGCAGCTTTGGGACAGGGTGGACTGAAGCTTTCTTT.

The CDR3 coding sequence is TGTGCCAGCAGCTTAGAGAGCGGGAACTATGGCTACACCTTC. Its protein is CASSLESGNYGYTF. The V call is TRBV7-9, the J call TRBJ1-2; D gene unclear. V lost 1 base, J lost 2 bases, and 8 bases lay in between. Germline V gene lookup returns CDR1 SEHNR and CDR2 FQNEAQ (reference sequence). The CDR3 covers 14 residues.

The chain is built from TRBV19 and TRBJ1-5; D is unresolved. CDR1 and CDR2 from the germline V gene are LNHDA and SQIVND (reference sequence). The CDR3 totals 16 residues. The V end was cut by 1 base, the J end by 0 bases, with 10 bases between. The CDR3 protein is CASSIVADVSNQPQHF. CDR3 sequence (DNA): TGTGCCAGTAGTATAGTGGCTGATGTTAGCAATCAGCCCCAGCATTTT.

The chain links TRBV19 to TRBJ2-1, with 8 bases lining up with TRBD1. The J segment lost 8 bases and the V segment lost 4 bases, leaving 10 bases of the junction unmatched. Germline V gives CDR1 LNHDA, CDR2 SQIVND (reference sequence). The CDR3 is made up of 15 amino acids. CDR3 residues: CASSRRQGFHHEQFF. Written as DNA, the CDR3 is TGTGCCAGTAGTAGGAGACAGGGGTTTCATCATGAGCAGTTCTTC.